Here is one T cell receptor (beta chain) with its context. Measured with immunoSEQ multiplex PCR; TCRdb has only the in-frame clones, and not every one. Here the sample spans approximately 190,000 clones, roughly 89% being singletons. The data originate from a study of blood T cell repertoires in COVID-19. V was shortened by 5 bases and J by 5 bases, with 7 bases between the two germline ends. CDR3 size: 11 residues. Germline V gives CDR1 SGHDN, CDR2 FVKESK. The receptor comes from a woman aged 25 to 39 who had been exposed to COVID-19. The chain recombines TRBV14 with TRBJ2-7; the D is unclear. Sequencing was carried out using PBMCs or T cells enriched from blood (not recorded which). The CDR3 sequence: CASSTFNEQYF. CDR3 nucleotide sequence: TGTGCCAGCAGCACTTTTAACGAGCAGTACTTC.